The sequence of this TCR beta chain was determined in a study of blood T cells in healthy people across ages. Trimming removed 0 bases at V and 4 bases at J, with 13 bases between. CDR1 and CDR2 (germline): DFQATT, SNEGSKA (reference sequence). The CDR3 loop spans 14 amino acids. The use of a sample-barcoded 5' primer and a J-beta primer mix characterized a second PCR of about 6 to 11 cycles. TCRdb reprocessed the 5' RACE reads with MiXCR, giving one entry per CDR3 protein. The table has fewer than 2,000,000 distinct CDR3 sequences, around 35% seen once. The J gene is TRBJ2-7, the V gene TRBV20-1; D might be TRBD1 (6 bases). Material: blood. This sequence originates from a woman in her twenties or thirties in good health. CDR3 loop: CSAREGQGHYEQYF. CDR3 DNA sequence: TGCAGTGCTAGAGAAGGCCAGGGACATTACGAGCAGTACTTC.